This note documents a single T cell receptor (beta chain) sequence. Its target is unknown. This sample was included in a study of T cell responses to AZD1222 COVID-19 vaccine. Some clones are missing from TCRdb's copy, which holds only in-frame ones; the method was immunoSEQ multiplex PCR. Of roughly 150,000 clones in the sample, 90% were seen once. Germline V gene lookup returns CDR1 SGHNT and CDR2 YYREEE (reference sequence). V lost 4 bases and J lost 9, with 22 bases in between. This CDR3 spans 16 amino acids. The study's findings and limits: Only six or seven AZD1222 recipients were seropositive at baseline. Reportedly, close to half of spike-specific TCRs are directed against unmutated variant regions.

The sequenced sample was peripheral blood, obtained 28 days after the second AZD1222 dose. This clonotype was sampled from an adult who received the AZD1222 COVID-19 vaccine. The chain employs TRBV5-4 and TRBJ2-2; maybe TRBD2 (5 bases). The DNA for the CDR3 is TGTGCCAGCAGCCCAAAGGAAGGACTTACCCACCGGGAGCTGTTTTTT. Translated: CASSPKEGLTHRELFF.